This TCR beta chain comes out of a study of blood T cell repertoires in COVID-19. For the study at large: COVID-19 samples from acute and convalescent phases originated in the United States, Italy and Spain. Sources were T cells, B-cell-depleted T cells, or PBMCs; the material itself was cDNA or gDNA.

There are 12 residues in the CDR3. Trimming removed 6 bases at V and 9 bases at J, with 14 bases between. The germline CDR1 and CDR2 sequences are SEHNR and FQNEAQ (reference sequence). Profiled with immunoSEQ multiplex PCR; TCRdb holds only in-frame clones, not every one. The sample lists approximately 270,000 clones; roughly 83% were seen once. V gene TRBV7-9 combines with J gene TRBJ1-1; D is unclear. The specimen was peripheral blood. This TCR was sampled from an elderly man with acute or convalescent COVID-19. The CDR3 here is CASSPYPEQAFF. DNA for the CDR3: TGTGCCAGCAGTCCTTACCCCGAGCAAGCTTTCTTT. Together with reference TRBV7-9 and TRBJ1-1, the CDR3 gives the full variable domain: DTGVSQNPRHKITKRGQNVTFRCDPISEHNRLYWYRQTLGQGPEFLTYFQNEAQLEKSRLLSDRFSAERPKGSFSTLEIQRTEQGDSAMYLCASSPYPEQAFFGQGTRLTVV.